This is a list of T cell receptor beta chains from one sample in a study of T cells in Graves' hyperthyroidism and ophthalmopathy. TCRdb called the multiplex PCR reads again in MiXCR, with one record for every CDR3 protein. The profile shows approximately 380,000 distinct CDR3 sequences, about 18% of them singletons. The sequenced material came from blood. These receptors came from a woman in her late teens or twenties with Graves' hyperthyroidism. Each CDR3 is given without its conserved first and last residue. The order of the fields is V gene, J gene, CDR3 length, CDR3 protein.

v_call: TRBV7-9
j_call: TRBJ1-5
cdr3_length: 13
cdr3_aa: ASSSTGTGDQPQH

v_call: TRBV6-5
j_call: TRBJ1-5
cdr3_length: 13
cdr3_aa: ASSYSPGGSQPQH

v_call: TRBV5-1
j_call: TRBJ1-5
cdr3_length: 11
cdr3_aa: ASSSDGPEPQH

v_call: TRBV7-8
j_call: TRBJ1-1
cdr3_length: 12
cdr3_aa: ATTTVDTNTEAF

v_call: TRBV15
j_call: TRBJ2-5
cdr3_length: 13
cdr3_aa: ATSSEGSPRETQY

v_call: TRBV7-9
j_call: TRBJ2-7
cdr3_length: 13
cdr3_aa: ASSLGQRPMHEQY

v_call: TRBV6-1
j_call: TRBJ2-7
cdr3_length: 14
cdr3_aa: ASSDGASGSSYEQY

v_call: TRBV27
j_call: TRBJ2-5
cdr3_length: 14
cdr3_aa: ASSSHNSGETETQY

v_call: TRBV15
j_call: TRBJ2-5
cdr3_length: 11
cdr3_aa: ATSPGIRETQY

v_call: TRBV2
j_call: TRBJ2-7
cdr3_length: 12
cdr3_aa: ASSPQMGLRKQY

v_call: TRBV6-1
j_call: TRBJ1-2
cdr3_length: 11
cdr3_aa: ASRRPGNYGYT

v_call: TRBV3-1
j_call: TRBJ2-5
cdr3_length: 14
cdr3_aa: ASSPSGEVGQETQY

v_call: TRBV12-3/TRBV12-4
j_call: TRBJ1-5
cdr3_length: 11
cdr3_aa: ASGWSGNGPQH

v_call: TRBV5-4
j_call: TRBJ1-1
cdr3_length: 12
cdr3_aa: ASSLKGAYTEAF

v_call: TRBV6-1
j_call: TRBJ1-1
cdr3_length: 11
cdr3_aa: ASIPRGNTEAF

v_call: TRBV10-3
j_call: TRBJ2-7
cdr3_length: 12
cdr3_aa: AISEQGRTYEQY

v_call: TRBV6-5
j_call: TRBJ1-5
cdr3_length: 12
cdr3_aa: ASSYDGQFQPQH

v_call: TRBV30
j_call: TRBJ2-7
cdr3_length: 12
cdr3_aa: AWSPPRGAYEQY

v_call: TRBV28
j_call: TRBJ1-5
cdr3_length: 12
cdr3_aa: ASSSVGQYQPQH

v_call: TRBV20-1
j_call: TRBJ1-1
cdr3_length: 11
cdr3_aa: SAYGRPGTEAF

v_call: TRBV6-1
j_call: TRBJ2-7
cdr3_length: 15
cdr3_aa: AREATRRGVRSYEQY

v_call: TRBV5-1
j_call: TRBJ1-3
cdr3_length: 14
cdr3_aa: ASSLGAGSSGNTIY